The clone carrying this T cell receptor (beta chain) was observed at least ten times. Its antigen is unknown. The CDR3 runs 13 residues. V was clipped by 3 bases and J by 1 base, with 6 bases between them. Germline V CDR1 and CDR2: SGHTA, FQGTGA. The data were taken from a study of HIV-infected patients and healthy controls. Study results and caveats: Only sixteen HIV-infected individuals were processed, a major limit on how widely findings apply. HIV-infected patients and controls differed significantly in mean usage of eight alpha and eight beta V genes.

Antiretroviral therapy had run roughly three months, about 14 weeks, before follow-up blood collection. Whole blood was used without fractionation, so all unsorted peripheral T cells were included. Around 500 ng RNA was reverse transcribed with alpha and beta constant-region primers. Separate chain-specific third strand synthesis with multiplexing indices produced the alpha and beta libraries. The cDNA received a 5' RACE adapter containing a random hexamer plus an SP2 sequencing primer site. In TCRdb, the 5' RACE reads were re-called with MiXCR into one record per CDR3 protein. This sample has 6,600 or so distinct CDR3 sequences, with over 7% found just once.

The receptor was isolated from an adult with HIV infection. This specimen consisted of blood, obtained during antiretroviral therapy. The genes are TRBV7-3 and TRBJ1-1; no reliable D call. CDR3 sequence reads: CASSLWGNTEAFF. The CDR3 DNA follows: TGTGCCAGCAGCTTGTGGGGGAACACTGAAGCTTTCTTT.